This entry describes one T cell receptor (beta chain). The source of the sample is a study of monozygotic twins with inflammatory bowel disease. TCRdb re-called the 5' RACE reads; every CDR3 protein appears as one record, without DNA. Found here are some 450,000 distinct CDR3 sequences; the top ten clones hold more than 2%. Researchers collected 2.5 ml of blood per donor. CDR1 ENHRY and CDR2 SYGVKD come from the germline V gene. The CDR3 loop spans 16 amino acids. The clonotype comes from a human donor with ulcerative colitis or Crohn's disease, or a healthy co-twin of an affected twin (not recorded which). Sequenced input: blood. This rearrangement joins TRBV10-3 to TRBJ2-2; without DNA, the TCRdb call of TRBD1 cannot be checked. The CDR3 reads CAIRTDRAEYTGELFF.